The TCR beta chain under discussion was sequenced for a study of B cell selection in AIRE deficiency. Notes on this clone: The antigen is unknown.

The germline CDR1 and CDR2 sequences are MNHNY and SVGAGI (reference sequence). V lost 6 bases to trimming and J lost 4 bases; unmatched junction nucleotides: 5. The CDR3 is 13 amino acids. The regulatory T cell sort gate was CD4+CD25hiCD127low/negative. Repertoires were generated with immunoSEQ multiplex PCR, while TCRdb's copy carries only in-frame clones and drops some. Of around 26,000 clones listed, roughly 90% were seen once; the top ten hold around 1.1%. Study-wide findings and caveats: Shared Treg sequences had shorter CDR3s, biased toward rearrangements with few non-templated insertions. Only approximately 10% of approximately 3,700 shared Treg sequences were patient-specific; 31.6% healthy-specific.

The source material was CD4+CD25+ Tregs sorted from PBMCs. The sequence derives from a human donor in good health. This chain links TRBV6-6 with TRBJ1-1; TRBD1 aligns across 7 bases. CDR3 DNA sequence: TGTGCCAGCAGACCCGGGACAGTCACTGAAGCTTTCTTT. It specifies CASRPGTVTEAFF.